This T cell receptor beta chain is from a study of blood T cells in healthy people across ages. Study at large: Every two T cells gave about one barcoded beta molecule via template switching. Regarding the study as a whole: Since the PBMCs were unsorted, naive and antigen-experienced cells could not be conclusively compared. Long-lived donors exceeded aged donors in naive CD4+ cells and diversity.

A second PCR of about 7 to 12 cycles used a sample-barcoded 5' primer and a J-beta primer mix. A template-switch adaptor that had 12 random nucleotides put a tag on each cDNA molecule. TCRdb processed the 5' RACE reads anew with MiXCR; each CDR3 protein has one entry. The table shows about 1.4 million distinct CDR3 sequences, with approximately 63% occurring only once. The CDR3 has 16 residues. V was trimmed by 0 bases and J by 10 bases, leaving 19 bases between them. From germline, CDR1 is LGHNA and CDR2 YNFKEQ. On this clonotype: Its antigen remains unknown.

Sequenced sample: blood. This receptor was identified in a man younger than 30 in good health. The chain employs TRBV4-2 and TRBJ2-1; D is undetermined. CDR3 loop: CASSQEDWTSSYEQFF. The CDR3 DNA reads TGTGCCAGCAGCCAAGAAGATTGGACCAGCTCCTACGAGCAGTTCTTC.